This T cell receptor (beta chain) comes out of a study of cytotoxic CD8 clonotypes in ibrutinib-treated CLL. Looking at the study overall: Productive templates per sample averaged roughly 260,000; productive rearrangements, 94,082.

Study results and limitations: Measured clonality at baseline was greater than in age-matched healthy donors and tracked with circulating CD8+ T-cell counts.

To note about this clone: Antigen: not known.

Researchers set a sequencing depth target of 1 in 200,000 to 1 in 1 million T cells. Profiling relied on immunoSEQ multiplex PCR, and the TCRdb table lists in-frame clones only, not all of them. The table includes some 150,000 clones, about four fifths detected once. Germline V gene lookup returns CDR1 MNHNS and CDR2 SASEGT. The CDR3 has 16 amino acids. With V trimmed by 4 bases and J by 0 bases, 6 bases remained unmatched. Sequenced material: PBMCs, taken after 12 months of ibrutinib treatment. This receptor was identified in a human donor with chronic lymphocytic leukemia. The chain couples TRBV6-1 to TRBJ2-1; 7 bases are a match to TRBD2. The CDR3 loop reads CASSVGGRASYNEQFF. The DNA of the CDR3 is TGTGCCAGCAGTGTGGGTGGGAGGGCCTCCTACAATGAGCAGTTCTTC.